In this sample, the clone carrying this TCR beta chain turned up a few times. This sample stems from a study of PD-L1 blockade in urothelial cancer. At the level of the study: Atezolizumab therapy began for patients in 2014, dosed at 1,200 mg intravenously every 3 weeks. Patients' histories included 0 to 3 prior chemotherapy regimens. Researchers found blood samples held a median of roughly 140,000 T cells.

The time point: pretreatment peripheral blood. This CDR3 spans 14 amino acids. V lost 5 bases, J lost 6 bases, and 6 bases stayed unmatched. In germline, CDR1 is SGHAT, CDR2 FQNNGV. The method was immunoSEQ multiplex PCR; TCRdb's version includes in-frame clones alone and lacks a portion of them. The sample includes about 55,000 clones, approximately 88% of them seen just once. This clonotype was obtained from a man in his fifties or sixties with urothelial cancer. The material sequenced was PBMCs, taken around atezolizumab (anti-PD-L1) treatment. This chain joins TRBV11-2 and TRBJ2-2, with 7 bases lining up with TRBD1. The CDR3 is CASSPLDRAGELFF. CDR3 DNA sequence: TGTGCCAGCAGCCCGTTAGACAGGGCCGGGGAGCTGTTTTTT.